The clone carrying this TCR beta chain occurred once. Its specificity is unknown. The sample comes from a study of cytomegalovirus exposure and HLA in healthy donors. General observations from the study: A missense variant in DCLRE1C was later tied to TCR beta V- and J-gene trimming. It was reported that the classifier diagnosed cytomegalovirus status with high specificity and sensitivity in both the original and validation cohorts.

The V end lost 5 bases, the J end lost 5 bases, and 21 bases lay between the germline ends. Per germline, CDR1 MNHEY and CDR2 SMNVEV (reference sequence). This CDR3 has 16 amino acids. 60 Vbeta and 13 Jbeta primers were used in PCR. Data came from immunoSEQ multiplex PCR; TCRdb stores just in-frame clones and leaves some out. The table records approximately 130,000 clones, under 85% of them present only once. The receptor was derived from a man aged 25-40 years in good health and CMV-seronegative. The genes are TRBV27 and TRBJ2-5; TRBD1 might be the D (6 bases). Sample: PBMCs. The CDR3 protein is CASSHSDRKMWETQYF. The CDR3 bases are TGTGCCAGCAGTCACTCGGACAGAAAAATGTGGGAGACCCAGTACTTC.